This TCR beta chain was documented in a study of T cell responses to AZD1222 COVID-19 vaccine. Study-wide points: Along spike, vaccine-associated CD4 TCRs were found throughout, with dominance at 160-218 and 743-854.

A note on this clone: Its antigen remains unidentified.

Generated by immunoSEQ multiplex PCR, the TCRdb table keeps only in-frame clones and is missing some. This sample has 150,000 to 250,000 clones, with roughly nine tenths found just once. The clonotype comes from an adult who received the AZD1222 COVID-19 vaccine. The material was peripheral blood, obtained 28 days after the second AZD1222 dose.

The CDR3 here is CASSLVGGEQYF. The CDR3 DNA reads TGTGCCAGCAGCTTAGTGGGGGGCGAGCAGTACTTC. The V and J genes are TRBV11-2 and TRBJ2-7; D perhaps matches TRBD2 (6 bases). The germline gives CDR1 SGHAT, CDR2 FQNNGV. V lost 1 base to trimming and J lost 6 bases, with 7 bases between them. The CDR3 is 12 residues long.